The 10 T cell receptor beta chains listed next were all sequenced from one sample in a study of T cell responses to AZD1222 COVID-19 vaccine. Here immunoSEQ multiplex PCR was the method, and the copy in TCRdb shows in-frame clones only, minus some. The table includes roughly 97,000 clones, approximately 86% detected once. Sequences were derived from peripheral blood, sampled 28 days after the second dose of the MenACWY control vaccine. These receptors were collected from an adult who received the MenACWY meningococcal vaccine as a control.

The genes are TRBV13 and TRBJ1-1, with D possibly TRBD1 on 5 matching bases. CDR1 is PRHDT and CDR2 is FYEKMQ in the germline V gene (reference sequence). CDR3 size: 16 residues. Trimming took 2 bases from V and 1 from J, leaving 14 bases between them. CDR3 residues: CASSLRGGGRNTEAFF. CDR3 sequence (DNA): TGTGCCAGCAGCTTAAGGGGAGGTGGCAGGAACACTGAAGCTTTCTTT.

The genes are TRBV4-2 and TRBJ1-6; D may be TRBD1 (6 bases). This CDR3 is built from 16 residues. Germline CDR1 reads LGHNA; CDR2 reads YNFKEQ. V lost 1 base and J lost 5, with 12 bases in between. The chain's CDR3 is CASSQVTGQNNSPLHF. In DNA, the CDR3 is TGTGCCAGCAGCCAAGTGACTGGACAGAATAATTCACCCCTCCACTTT.

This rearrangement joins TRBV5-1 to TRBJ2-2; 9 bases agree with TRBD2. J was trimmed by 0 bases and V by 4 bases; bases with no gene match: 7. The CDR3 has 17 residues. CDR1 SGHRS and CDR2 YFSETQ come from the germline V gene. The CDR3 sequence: CASSPTSGSTNTGELFF. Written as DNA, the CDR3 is TGCGCCAGCAGCCCGACTAGCGGATCAACGAACACCGGGGAGCTGTTTTTT.

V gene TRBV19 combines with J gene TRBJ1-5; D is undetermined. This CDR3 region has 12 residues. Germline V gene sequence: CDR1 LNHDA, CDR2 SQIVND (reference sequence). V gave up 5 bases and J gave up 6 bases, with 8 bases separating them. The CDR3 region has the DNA TGTGCCAGTAGTTGGATAGGTCAGCCCCAGCATTTT. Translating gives CASSWIGQPQHF.

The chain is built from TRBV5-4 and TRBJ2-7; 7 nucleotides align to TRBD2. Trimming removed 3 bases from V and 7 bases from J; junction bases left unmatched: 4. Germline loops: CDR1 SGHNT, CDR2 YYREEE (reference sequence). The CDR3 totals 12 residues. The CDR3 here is CASSWGAGEQYF. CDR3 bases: TGTGCCAGCAGCTGGGGAGCGGGGGAGCAGTACTTC.

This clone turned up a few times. The CDR3: CASSTRATTGELFF. The CDR3 bases are TGTGCCAGCAGCACCAGGGCGACAACCGGGGAGCTGTTTTTT. The chain uses TRBV5-4 and TRBJ2-2; D perhaps matches TRBD1 (5 bases). This CDR3 is built from 14 residues. The germline V and J ends were trimmed by 4 bases and 5 bases, with 12 bases remaining between them. CDR1 SGHNT and CDR2 YYREEE come from the germline V gene (reference sequence).

The CDR3 loop reads CASSSRGESNSYEQYF. CDR3 nucleotide sequence: TGTGCCAGCAGCTCTAGGGGGGAATCGAACTCCTACGAGCAGTACTTC. The chain uses TRBV7-2 and TRBJ2-7, with D possibly being TRBD1 or TRBD2 (6 bases each). Germline loops: CDR1 SGHTA, CDR2 FQGNSA. V lost 4 bases, J lost 0 bases, and 16 bases lay in between. This CDR3 contains 16 residues.

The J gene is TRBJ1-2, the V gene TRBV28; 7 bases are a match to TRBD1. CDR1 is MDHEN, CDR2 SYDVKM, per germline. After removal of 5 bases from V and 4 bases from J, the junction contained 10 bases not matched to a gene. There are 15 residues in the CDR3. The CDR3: CASSTRRGSGYGYTF. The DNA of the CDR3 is TGTGCCAGCAGTACCCGCAGGGGGTCGGGCTATGGCTACACCTTC.

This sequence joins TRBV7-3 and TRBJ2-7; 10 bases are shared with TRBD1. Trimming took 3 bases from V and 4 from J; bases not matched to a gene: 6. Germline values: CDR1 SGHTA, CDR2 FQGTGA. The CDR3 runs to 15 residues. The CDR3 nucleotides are TGTGCCAGCAGCTTGACAGGGGGCACGTTATACGAGCAGTACTTC. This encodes CASSLTGGTLYEQYF.

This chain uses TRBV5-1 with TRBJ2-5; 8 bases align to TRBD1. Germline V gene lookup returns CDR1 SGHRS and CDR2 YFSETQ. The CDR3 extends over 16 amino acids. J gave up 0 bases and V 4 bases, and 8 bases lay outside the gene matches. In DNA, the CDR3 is TGCGCCAGCAGCAGAGCCCGACAGGGGAACCAAGAGACCCAGTACTTC. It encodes CASSRARQGNQETQYF.